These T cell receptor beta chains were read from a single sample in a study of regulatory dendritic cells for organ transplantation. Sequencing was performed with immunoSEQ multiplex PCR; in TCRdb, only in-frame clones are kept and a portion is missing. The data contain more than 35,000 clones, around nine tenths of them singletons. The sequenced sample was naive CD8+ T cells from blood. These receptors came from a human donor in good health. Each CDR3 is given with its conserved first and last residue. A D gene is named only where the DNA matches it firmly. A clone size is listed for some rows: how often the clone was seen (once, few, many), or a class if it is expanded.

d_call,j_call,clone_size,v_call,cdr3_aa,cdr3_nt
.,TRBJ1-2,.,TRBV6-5,CASSWDLEGDYGYTF,TGTGCCAGCAGTTGGGACCTCGAAGGGGACTATGGCTACACCTTC
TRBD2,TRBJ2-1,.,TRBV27,CASSRGSWGDEQFF,TGTGCCAGCAGCCGCGGGAGTTGGGGGGATGAGCAGTTCTTC
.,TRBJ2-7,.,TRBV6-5,CASSYGQGVYEQYF,TGTGCCAGCAGTTACGGGCAGGGAGTCTACGAGCAGTACTTC
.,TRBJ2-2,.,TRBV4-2,CASSRMGTGLGGELFF,TGTGCCAGCAGCCGGATGGGTACAGGGTTGGGCGGGGAGCTGTTTTTT
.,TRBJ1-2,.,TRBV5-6,CASSMSDDGYTF,TGTGCCAGCAGCATGTCGGACGATGGCTACACCTTC
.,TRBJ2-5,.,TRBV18,CASSPFDGPQETQYF,TGTGCCAGCTCACCTTTCGACGGTCCTCAAGAGACCCAGTACTTC
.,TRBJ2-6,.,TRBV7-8,CASSLTHKGRANVLTF,TGTGCCAGCAGCTTAACCCATAAGGGGAGGGCCAACGTCCTGACTTTC
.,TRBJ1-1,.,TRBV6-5,CASSYSGSRVGTEAFF,TGTGCCAGCAGTTACTCGGGAAGCAGGGTGGGGACTGAAGCTTTCTTT
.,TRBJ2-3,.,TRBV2,CASGLDRTDTQYF,TGTGCCAGCGGCCTCGACCGCACAGATACGCAGTATTTT
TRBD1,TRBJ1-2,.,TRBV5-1,CASSTTPDRARNYGYTF,TGCGCCAGCAGCACCACCCCCGACAGGGCCCGTAACTATGGCTACACCTTC
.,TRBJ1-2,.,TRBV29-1,CSVEPGGGSGYTF,TGCAGCGTGGAACCCGGCGGGGGATCCGGCTACACCTTC
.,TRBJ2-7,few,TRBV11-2,CASSFGGPTYEQYF,TGTGCCAGCAGCTTCGGGGGGCCAACCTACGAGCAGTACTTC
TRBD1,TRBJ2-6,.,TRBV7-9,CASSGTGEGGRVGANVLTF,TGTGCCAGCAGCGGGACAGGGGAAGGTGGTCGGGTGGGGGCCAACGTCCTGACTTTC
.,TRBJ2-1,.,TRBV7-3,CASSPLQRSYNEQFF,TGTGCCAGCAGCCCCCTCCAGCGGAGTTACAATGAGCAGTTCTTC
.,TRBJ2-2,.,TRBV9,CASSVFRGNTGELFF,TGTGCCAGCAGCGTCTTTAGGGGTAATACCGGGGAGCTGTTTTTT
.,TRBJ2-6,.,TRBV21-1,CASSKDGPGTALSGANVLTF,TGTGCCAGCAGCAAAGACGGGCCCGGGACAGCGCTCTCTGGGGCCAACGTCCTGACTTTC
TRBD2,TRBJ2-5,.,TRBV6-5,CASSYGGGEETQYF,TGTGCCAGCAGTTACGGCGGGGGGGAAGAGACCCAGTACTTC
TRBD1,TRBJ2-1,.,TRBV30,CASQPRDRASNEQFF,TGTGCCTCTCAACCCCGGGACAGGGCCTCAAATGAGCAGTTCTTC
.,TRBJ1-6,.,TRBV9,CASSASFSGSPLHF,TGTGCCAGCAGCGCTTCTTTTTCGGGATCACCCCTCCACTTT
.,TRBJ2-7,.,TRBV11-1,CASSPFGGGYEQYF,TGTGCCAGCAGCCCATTTGGAGGGGGATACGAGCAGTACTTC
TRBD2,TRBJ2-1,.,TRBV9,CASSPLAGGVQFF,TGTGCCAGCAGCCCCCTCGCGGGGGGGGTCCAGTTCTTC
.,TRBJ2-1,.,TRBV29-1,CSGNSGGAYNEQFF,TGCAGCGGAAACTCAGGGGGGGCTTACAATGAGCAGTTCTTC
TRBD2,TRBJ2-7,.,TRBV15,CATSRDRTSGTYEQYF,TGTGCCACCAGCAGAGACCGGACTAGCGGGACATACGAGCAGTACTTC
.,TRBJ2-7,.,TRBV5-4,CASSLGQYITETYEQYF,TGTGCCAGCAGCTTGGGCCAGTACATAACTGAGACCTACGAGCAGTACTTC
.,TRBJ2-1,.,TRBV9,CASSVGREQFF,TGTGCCAGCAGCGTAGGTCGTGAGCAGTTCTTC
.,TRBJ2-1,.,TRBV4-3,CASSQELHDSSYNEQFF,TGCGCCAGCAGCCAAGAGCTCCATGACAGCTCCTACAATGAGCAGTTCTTC
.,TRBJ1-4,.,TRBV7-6,CASSLGQNEKLFF,TGTGCCAGCAGCTTAGGACAGAATGAAAAACTGTTTTTT
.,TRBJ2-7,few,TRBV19,CASSKLVTAYEQYF,TGTGCCAGTAGTAAACTCGTAACGGCCTACGAGCAGTACTTC
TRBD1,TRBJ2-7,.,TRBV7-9,CASSRQGTGVLSYEQYF,TGTGCCAGCAGCCGACAGGGCACAGGGGTATTGTCCTACGAGCAGTACTTC
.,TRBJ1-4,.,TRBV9,CASSDAQGFGEKLFF,TGTGCCAGCAGCGACGCACAGGGTTTTGGTGAAAAACTGTTTTTT
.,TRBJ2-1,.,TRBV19,CASRSAGFLHEQFF,TGTGCCAGTAGATCAGCGGGTTTTCTTCATGAGCAGTTCTTC
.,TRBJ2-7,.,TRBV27,CASSSSYEQYF,TGTGCCAGCAGTTCGAGCTACGAGCAGTACTTC
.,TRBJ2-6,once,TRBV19,CASQPGANVLTF,TGTGCCAGCCAACCTGGGGCCAACGTCCTGACTTTC
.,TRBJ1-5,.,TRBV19,CASSIMLNSNQPQHF,TGTGCCAGTAGTATAATGTTAAATAGCAATCAGCCCCAGCATTTT
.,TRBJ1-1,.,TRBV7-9,CASSYGNTEAFF,TGTGCCAGCAGCTACGGGAACACTGAAGCTTTCTTT
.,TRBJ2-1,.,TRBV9,CASSPRGNSYNEQFF,TGTGCCAGCAGCCCACGGGGGAACTCCTACAATGAGCAGTTCTTC
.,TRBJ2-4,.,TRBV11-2,CASSYPDKAEPLAKNIQYF,TGTGCCAGCAGCTACCCCGACAAAGCCGAACCTCTAGCCAAAAACATTCAGTACTTC
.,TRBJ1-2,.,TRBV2,CASSEWLANYGYTF,TGTGCCAGCAGTGAATGGCTAGCTAACTATGGCTACACCTTC
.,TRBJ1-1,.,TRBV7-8,CASSLDGGPTEAFF,TGTGCCAGCAGCTTAGACGGGGGGCCCACTGAAGCTTTCTTT
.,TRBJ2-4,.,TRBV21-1,CASSKVYGNIQYF,TGTGCCAGCAGCAAAGTGTACGGAAACATTCAGTACTTC
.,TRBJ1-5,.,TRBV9,CASSVGSYSNQPQHF,TGTGCCAGCAGCGTAGGGAGTTATAGCAATCAGCCCCAGCATTTT
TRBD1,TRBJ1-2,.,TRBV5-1,CASSLTGTEYGYTF,TGCGCCAGCAGCTTGACCGGGACAGAATATGGCTACACCTTC
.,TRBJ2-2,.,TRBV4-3,CASSQDYQAGELFF,TGCGCCAGCAGCCAAGATTATCAGGCTGGGGAGCTGTTTTTT
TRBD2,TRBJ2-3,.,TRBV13,CASSLRGTSGTDTQYF,TGTGCCAGCAGCCTGCGCGGGACTAGCGGCACAGATACGCAGTATTTT
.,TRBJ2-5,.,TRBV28,CATTAGTFQETQYF,TGTGCCACCACAGCCGGGACTTTTCAAGAGACCCAGTACTTC